Presented here are 11 T cell receptor beta chains from one specimen sequenced in a study of shared clonotypes between healthy human individuals. The method was immunoSEQ multiplex PCR; TCRdb's version includes in-frame clones alone and lacks a portion of them. The sample holds about 2.2 million clones, approximately 92% seen once. The naive CD8 population came from CD45RO-negative cells selected for CCR7, without terminally differentiated effector memory CD45RA+ cells. The specimen was naive CD8+ T cells from PBMCs. Every receptor here comes from a man aged 18 to 30 in good health. Some clones in this sample may be carry-over from other donors' samples.

This rearrangement joins TRBV29-1 to TRBJ2-6, with D hard to call. This CDR3 has 15 residues. The V and J ends lost 4 bases and 0 bases respectively, with 10 bases between them. Germline lookup yields CDR1 SQVTM and CDR2 ANQGSEA. CDR3 amino acids: CSVAGGSSGANVLTF. As DNA, the CDR3 is TGCAGCGTTGCGGGCGGAAGCTCTGGGGCCAACGTCCTGACTTTC.

J is TRBJ2-3 and V is TRBV21-1. TRBV21-1 is recorded as a pseudogene. The CDR3 consists of 13 residues. CDR3 DNA: TGTGCCAGCAGCGGGATTCGGGCAGATACGCAGTATTTT. It codes for CASSGIRADTQYF.

The genes are TRBV7-9 and TRBJ1-2, with 7 bases that match TRBD1. The germline V gene encodes CDR1 SEHNR and CDR2 FQNEAQ (reference sequence). V lost 3 bases and J lost 6; bases outside the gene matches: 10. CDR3 length equals 15 residues. CDR3 protein: CASSFGDSLHNGYTF. Written as DNA, the CDR3 is TGTGCCAGCAGCTTTGGGGACAGCCTACATAATGGCTACACCTTC.

In regard to this clone: Other DNA sequences in the same sample also yield this CDR3. The chain carries TRBV9 and TRBJ1-1; no reliable D call. Per the germline V gene, CDR1 is SGDLS and CDR2 is YYNGEE. V was shortened by 0 bases and J by 6 bases, with 9 bases between the two germline ends. The CDR3 is made up of 13 amino acids. CDR3: CASSVGGRAEAFF. DNA for the CDR3: TGTGCCAGCAGCGTAGGGGGTAGGGCTGAAGCTTTCTTT.

The V and J genes are TRBV5-5 and TRBJ1-5, with 7 bases lining up with TRBD1. This CDR3 has 15 amino acids. Trimming took 3 bases from V and 4 from J; bases not matched to a gene: 7. Per the germline V gene, CDR1 is SGHKS and CDR2 is YYEKEE (reference sequence). CDR3: CASSYSGQKNQPQHF. DNA for the CDR3: TGTGCCAGCAGCTATTCGGGACAGAAAAATCAGCCCCAGCATTTT. Complete variable domain (other parts from reference TRBV5-5 and TRBJ1-5): DAGVTQSPTHLIKTRGQQVTLRCSPISGHKSVSWYQQVLGQGPQFIFQYYEKEERGRGNFPDRFSARQFPNYSSELNVNALLLGDSALYLCASSYSGQKNQPQHFGDGTRLSIL.

The rearrangement links TRBV27 to TRBJ2-3, with 9 bases lining up with TRBD2. CDR1 and CDR2 from the germline V gene are MNHEY and SMNVEV (reference sequence). J lost 0 bases, V lost 3 bases, and 7 bases had no gene match. This CDR3 has 17 amino acids. In DNA form, the CDR3 reads TGTGCCAGCAGTTTTCGTGCGGGAGGGCCTAGCACAGATACGCAGTATTTT. Its translation is CASSFRAGGPSTDTQYF.

This clone was seen a single time. The CDR3 DNA follows: TGTGCCAGTGCCTCCCTCCTCAAGGTCTACGAGCAGTACTTC. Its translation: CASASLLKVYEQYF. The V gene is TRBV19, the J gene TRBJ2-7; D is ambiguous. The CDR3 is 14 amino acids. The V and J ends lost 8 bases and 3 bases respectively, with 17 bases between them. Germline V gives CDR1 LNHDA, CDR2 SQIVND (reference sequence).

The chain couples TRBV7-9 to TRBJ2-2; D gene unclear. There are 13 residues in the CDR3. Germline V CDR1 and CDR2: SEHNR, FQNEAQ (reference sequence). The ends were cut back, 7 bases at V and 5 bases at J, with 11 bases in the middle. DNA for the CDR3: TGTGCCAGCATCCCCTTCACGACCGGGGAGCTGTTTTTT. This translates into CASIPFTTGELFF. The full variable domain, completed using reference TRBV7-9 and TRBJ2-2, is DTGVSQNPRHKITKRGQNVTFRCDPISEHNRLYWYRQTLGQGPEFLTYFQNEAQLEKSRLLSDRFSAERPKGSFSTLEIQRTEQGDSAMYLCASIPFTTGELFFGEGSRLTVL.

This chain links TRBV27 with TRBJ1-1; perhaps TRBD1 as D (5 bases). Per the germline V gene, CDR1 is MNHEY and CDR2 is SMNVEV (reference sequence). This CDR3 is built from 17 residues. V was clipped by 0 bases and J by 0 bases, with 14 bases between them. The CDR3 here is CASSLSIRRGLNTEAFF. CDR3 nucleotides: TGTGCCAGCAGTTTATCGATCAGACGGGGCTTGAACACTGAAGCTTTCTTT.

The chain uses TRBV27 and TRBJ2-3; perhaps D is TRBD1 or TRBD2 (6 bases each). V lost 7 bases and J lost 3, with 14 bases in between. Per the germline V gene, CDR1 is MNHEY and CDR2 is SMNVEV (reference sequence). The CDR3 length is 14 residues. As DNA, the CDR3 is TGTGCCAGCACCGTAGGGGGGAGTACAGATACGCAGTATTTT. It encodes CASTVGGSTDTQYF.

This chain joins TRBV5-1 and TRBJ1-2, with TRBD1 as a possible D gene (5 bases). The CDR3 consists of 14 residues. The V gene's germline CDR1 is SGHRS and CDR2 YFSETQ. V lost 4 bases and J lost 6, with 16 bases in between. CDR3 protein: CASSLLGGIDGYTF. The CDR3 DNA follows: TGCGCCAGCAGCCTGCTGGGGGGGATCGATGGCTACACCTTC.